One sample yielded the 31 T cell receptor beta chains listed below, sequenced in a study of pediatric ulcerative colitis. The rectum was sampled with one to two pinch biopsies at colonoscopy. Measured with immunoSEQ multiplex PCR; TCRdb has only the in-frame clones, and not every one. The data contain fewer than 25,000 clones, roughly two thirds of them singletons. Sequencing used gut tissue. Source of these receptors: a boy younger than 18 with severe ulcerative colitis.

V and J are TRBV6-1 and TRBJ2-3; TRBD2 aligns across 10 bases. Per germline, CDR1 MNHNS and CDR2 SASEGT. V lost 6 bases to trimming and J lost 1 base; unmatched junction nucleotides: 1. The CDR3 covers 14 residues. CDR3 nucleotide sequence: TGTGCCAGCAGAGGGACTAGCGGCACAGATACGCAGTATTTT. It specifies CASRGTSGTDTQYF.

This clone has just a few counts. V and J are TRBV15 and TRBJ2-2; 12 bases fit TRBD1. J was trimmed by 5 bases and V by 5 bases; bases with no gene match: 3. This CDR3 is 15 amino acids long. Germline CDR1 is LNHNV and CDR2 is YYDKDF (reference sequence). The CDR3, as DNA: TGTGCCACCAGCGAGGGACAGGGGGCGACCGGGGAGCTGTTTTTT. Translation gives CATSEGQGATGELFF.

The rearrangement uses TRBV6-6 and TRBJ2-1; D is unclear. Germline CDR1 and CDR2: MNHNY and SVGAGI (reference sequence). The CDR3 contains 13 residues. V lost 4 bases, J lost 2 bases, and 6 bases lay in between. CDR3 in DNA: TGTGCCAGCAGTTTATTTACCTACAATGAGCAGTTCTTC. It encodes CASSLFTYNEQFF.

The CDR3 here is CASSQEPLAGGSYEQYF. Written as DNA, the CDR3 is TGCGCCAGCAGCCAAGAGCCTCTAGCGGGGGGGTCCTACGAGCAGTACTTC. This chain connects TRBV4-1 to TRBJ2-7, with 12 bases matching TRBD2. CDR1 MGHRA and CDR2 YSYEKL come from the germline V gene. J gave up 1 base and V 0 bases, and 4 bases lay outside the gene matches. This CDR3 has 17 amino acids.

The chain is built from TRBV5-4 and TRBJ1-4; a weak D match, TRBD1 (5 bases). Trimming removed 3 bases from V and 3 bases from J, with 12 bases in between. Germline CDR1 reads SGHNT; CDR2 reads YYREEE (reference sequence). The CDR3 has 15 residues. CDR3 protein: CASSSQGSANEKLFF. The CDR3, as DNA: TGTGCCAGCAGCTCCCAGGGCTCTGCTAATGAAAAACTGTTTTTT.

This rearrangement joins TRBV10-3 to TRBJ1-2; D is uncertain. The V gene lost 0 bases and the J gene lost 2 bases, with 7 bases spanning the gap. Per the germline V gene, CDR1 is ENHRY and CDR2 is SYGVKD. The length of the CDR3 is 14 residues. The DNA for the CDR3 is TGTGCCATCAGTGAGTCACCCATAAACTATGGCTACACCTTC. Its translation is CAISESPINYGYTF.

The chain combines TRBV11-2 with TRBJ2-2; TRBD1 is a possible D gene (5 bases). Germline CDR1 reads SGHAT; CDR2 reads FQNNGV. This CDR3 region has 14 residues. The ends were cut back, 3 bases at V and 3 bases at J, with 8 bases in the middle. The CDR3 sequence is CASSFDRYTGELFF. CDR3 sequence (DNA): TGTGCCAGCAGCTTCGACAGATACACCGGGGAGCTGTTTTTT.

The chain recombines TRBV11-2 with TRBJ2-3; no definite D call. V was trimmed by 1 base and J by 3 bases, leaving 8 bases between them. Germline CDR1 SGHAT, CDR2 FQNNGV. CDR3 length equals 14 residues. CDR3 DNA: TGTGCCAGCAGCTTAGGTGGCGATACAGATACGCAGTATTTT. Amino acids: CASSLGGDTDTQYF.

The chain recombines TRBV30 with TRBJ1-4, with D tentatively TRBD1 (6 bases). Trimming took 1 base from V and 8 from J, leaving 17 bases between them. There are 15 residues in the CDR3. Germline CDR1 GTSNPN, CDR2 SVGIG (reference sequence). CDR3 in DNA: TGTGCCTGGAGTGCAATATCACAGGGAAGGGAAAAACTGTTTTTT. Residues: CAWSAISQGREKLFF.

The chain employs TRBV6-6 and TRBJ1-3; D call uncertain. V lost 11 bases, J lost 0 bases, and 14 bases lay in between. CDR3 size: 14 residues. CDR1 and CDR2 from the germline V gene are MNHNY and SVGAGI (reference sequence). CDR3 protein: CAGIDNRSGNTIYF. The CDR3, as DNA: TGTGCCGGTATAGACAACCGCTCTGGAAACACCATATATTTT.

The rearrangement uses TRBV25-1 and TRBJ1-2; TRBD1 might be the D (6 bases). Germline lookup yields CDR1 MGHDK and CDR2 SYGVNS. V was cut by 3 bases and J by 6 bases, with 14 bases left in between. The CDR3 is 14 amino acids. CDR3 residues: CASSESGGGHGYTF. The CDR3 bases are TGTGCCAGCAGTGAGTCCGGGGGCGGCCATGGCTACACCTTC.

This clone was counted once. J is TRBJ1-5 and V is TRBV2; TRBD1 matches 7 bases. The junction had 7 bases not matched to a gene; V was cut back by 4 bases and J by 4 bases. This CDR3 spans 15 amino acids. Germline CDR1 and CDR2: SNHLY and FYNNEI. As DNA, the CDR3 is TGTGCCAGCAGTGGACCAGGGGGAGGGAATCAGCCCCAGCATTTT. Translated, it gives CASSGPGGGNQPQHF.

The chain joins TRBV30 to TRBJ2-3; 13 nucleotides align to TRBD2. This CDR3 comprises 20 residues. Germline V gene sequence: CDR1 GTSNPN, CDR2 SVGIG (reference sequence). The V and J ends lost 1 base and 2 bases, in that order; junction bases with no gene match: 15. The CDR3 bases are TGTGCCTGGAGTGCAAAAGCCGGACTAGCGGGGGATAGGAACACAGATACGCAGTATTTT. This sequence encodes CAWSAKAGLAGDRNTDTQYF.

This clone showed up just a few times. The CDR3 nucleotides read TGTGCCTCCGGAGGGGGAACCCAGAGGAGGGAGTTCTTT. Translation gives CASGGGTQRREFF. The chain employs TRBV27 and TRBJ1-1, with a possible D match to TRBD1 (6 bases). Germline CDR1 and CDR2: MNHEY and SMNVEV (reference sequence). Trimming removed 11 bases from V and 14 bases from J, with 27 bases in between. The CDR3 runs 13 residues.

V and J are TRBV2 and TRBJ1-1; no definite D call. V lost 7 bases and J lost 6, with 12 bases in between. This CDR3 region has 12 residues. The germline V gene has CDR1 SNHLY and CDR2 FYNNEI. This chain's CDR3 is CASIGFTPEAFF. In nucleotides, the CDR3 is TGTGCCAGCATCGGTTTTACCCCTGAAGCTTTCTTT.

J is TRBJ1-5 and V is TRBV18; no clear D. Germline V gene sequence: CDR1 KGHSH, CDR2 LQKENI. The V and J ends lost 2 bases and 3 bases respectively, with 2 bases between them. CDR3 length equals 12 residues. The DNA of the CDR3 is TGTGCCAGCTCACCATCCAATCAGCCCCAGCATTTT. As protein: CASSPSNQPQHF.

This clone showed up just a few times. DNA for the CDR3: TGCGCCAGCAGTCAGCCTAGGACGCCCAATGAGCAGTTCTTC. This gives the protein CASSQPRTPNEQFF. The rearrangement links TRBV5-1 to TRBJ2-1; D remains ambiguous. V gave up 5 bases and J gave up 6 bases, with 15 bases separating them. Germline CDR1 reads SGHRS; CDR2 reads YFSETQ. The CDR3 consists of 14 residues.

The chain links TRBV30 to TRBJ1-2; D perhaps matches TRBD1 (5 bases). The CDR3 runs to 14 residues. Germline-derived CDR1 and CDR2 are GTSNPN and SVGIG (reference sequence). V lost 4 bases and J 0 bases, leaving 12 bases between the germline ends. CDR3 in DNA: TGTGCCTGGACCCGGGGGGGAGCTAACTATGGCTACACCTTC. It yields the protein CAWTRGGANYGYTF.

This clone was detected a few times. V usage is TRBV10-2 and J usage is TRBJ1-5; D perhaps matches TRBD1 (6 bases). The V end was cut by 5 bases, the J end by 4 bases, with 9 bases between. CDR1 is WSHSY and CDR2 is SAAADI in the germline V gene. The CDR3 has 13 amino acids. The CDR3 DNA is TGCGCCAGCAGTTACCAGGGGAATCAGCCCCAGCATTTT. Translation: CASSYQGNQPQHF.

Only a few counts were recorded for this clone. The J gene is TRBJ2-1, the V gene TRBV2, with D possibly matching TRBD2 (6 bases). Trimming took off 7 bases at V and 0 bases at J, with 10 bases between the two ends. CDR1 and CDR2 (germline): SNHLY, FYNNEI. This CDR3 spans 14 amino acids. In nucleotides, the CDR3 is TGTGCCAGCATAAGGCGGGACTCCTACAATGAGCAGTTCTTC. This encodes CASIRRDSYNEQFF.

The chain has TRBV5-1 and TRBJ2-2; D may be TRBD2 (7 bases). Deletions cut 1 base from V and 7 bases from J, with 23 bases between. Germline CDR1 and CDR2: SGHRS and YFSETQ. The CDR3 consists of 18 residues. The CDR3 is CASSLKGGTSSGGGELFF. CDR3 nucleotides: TGCGCCAGCAGCTTGAAGGGGGGAACCTCTTCGGGAGGCGGGGAGCTGTTTTTT.

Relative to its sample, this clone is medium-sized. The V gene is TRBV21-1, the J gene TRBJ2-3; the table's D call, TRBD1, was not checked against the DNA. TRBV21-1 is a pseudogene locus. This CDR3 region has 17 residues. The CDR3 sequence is CASSRRQTGRLADTQYF. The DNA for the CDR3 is TGTGCCAGCAGCAGGAGGCAGACAGGGCGACTGGCAGATACGCAGTATTTT.

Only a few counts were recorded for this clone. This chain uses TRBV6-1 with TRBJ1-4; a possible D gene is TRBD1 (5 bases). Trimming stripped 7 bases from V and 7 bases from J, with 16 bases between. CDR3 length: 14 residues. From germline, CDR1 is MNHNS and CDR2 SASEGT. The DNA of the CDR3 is TGTGCCAGCACCCCTGAGGGGCTCGGTGAAAAACTGTTTTTT. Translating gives CASTPEGLGEKLFF.

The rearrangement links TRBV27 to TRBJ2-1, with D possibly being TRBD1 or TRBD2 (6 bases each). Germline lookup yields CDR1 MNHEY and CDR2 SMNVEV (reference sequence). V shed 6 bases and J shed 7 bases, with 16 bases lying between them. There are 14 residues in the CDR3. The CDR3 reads CASRNRAGINEQFF. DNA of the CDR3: TGTGCCAGCAGGAACAGGGCGGGGATAAATGAGCAGTTCTTC.

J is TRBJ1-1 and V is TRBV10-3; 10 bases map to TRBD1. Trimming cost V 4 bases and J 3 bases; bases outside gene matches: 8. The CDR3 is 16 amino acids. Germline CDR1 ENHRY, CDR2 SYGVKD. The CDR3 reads CAISVRQGAEHTEAFF. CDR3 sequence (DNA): TGTGCCATCAGTGTTAGACAGGGGGCGGAGCACACTGAAGCTTTCTTT.

The CDR3 nucleotides are TGTGCCAGCAGCTTAGCCCGAGAGACCCAGTACTTC. Translating gives CASSLARETQYF. The chain recombines TRBV7-2 with TRBJ2-5; D remains ambiguous. V was clipped by 0 bases and J by 4 bases, with 3 bases between them. The V gene's germline CDR1 is SGHTA and CDR2 FQGNSA. The CDR3 runs 12 residues.

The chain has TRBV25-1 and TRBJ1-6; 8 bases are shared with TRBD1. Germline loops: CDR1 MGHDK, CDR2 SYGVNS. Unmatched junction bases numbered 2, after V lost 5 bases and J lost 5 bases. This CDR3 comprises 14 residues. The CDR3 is CASSSTGDNSPLHF. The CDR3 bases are TGTGCCAGCAGTTCGACAGGGGATAATTCACCCCTCCACTTT.

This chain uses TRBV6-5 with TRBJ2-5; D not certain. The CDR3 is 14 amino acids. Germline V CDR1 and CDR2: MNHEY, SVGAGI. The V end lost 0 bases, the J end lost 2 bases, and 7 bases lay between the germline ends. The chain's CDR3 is CASSYSLGQETQYF. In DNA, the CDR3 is TGTGCCAGCAGTTACTCATTAGGGCAAGAGACCCAGTACTTC.

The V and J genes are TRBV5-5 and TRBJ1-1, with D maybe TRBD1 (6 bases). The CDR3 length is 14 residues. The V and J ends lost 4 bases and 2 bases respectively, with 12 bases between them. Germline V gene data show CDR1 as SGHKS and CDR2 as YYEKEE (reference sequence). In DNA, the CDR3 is TGTGCCAGCAGCGTCGGACAGATTAACACTGAAGCTTTCTTT. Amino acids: CASSVGQINTEAFF.

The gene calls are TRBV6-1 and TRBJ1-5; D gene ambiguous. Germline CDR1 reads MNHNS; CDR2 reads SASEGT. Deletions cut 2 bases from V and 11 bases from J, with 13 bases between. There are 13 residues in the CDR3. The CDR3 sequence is CASSESFIRSQHF. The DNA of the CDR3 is TGTGCCAGCAGTGAATCTTTTATTAGGTCCCAGCATTTT.

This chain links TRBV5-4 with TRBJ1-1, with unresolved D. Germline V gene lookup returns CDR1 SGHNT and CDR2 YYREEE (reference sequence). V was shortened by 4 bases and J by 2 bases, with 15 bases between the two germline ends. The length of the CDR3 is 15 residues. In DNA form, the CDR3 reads TGTGCCAGCAGCCCCCTCGGAGGGTTTAACACTGAAGCTTTCTTT. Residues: CASSPLGGFNTEAFF.